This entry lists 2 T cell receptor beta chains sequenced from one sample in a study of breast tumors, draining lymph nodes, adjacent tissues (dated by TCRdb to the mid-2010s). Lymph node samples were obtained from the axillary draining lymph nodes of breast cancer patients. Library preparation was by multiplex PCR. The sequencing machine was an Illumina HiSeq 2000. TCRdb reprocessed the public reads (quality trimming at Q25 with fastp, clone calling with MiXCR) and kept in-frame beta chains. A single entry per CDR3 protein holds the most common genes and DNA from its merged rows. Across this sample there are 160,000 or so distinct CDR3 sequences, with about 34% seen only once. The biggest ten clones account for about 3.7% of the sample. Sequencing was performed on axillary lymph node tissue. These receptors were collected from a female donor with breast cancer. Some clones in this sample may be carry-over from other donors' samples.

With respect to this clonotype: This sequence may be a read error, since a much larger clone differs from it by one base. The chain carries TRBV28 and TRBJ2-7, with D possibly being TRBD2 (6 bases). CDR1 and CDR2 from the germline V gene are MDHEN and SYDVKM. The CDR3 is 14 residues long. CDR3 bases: TGTGCCAGCAGTTTTGGAGGGGTGTACTACGAGCGGTACTTC. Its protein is CASSFGGVYYERYF.

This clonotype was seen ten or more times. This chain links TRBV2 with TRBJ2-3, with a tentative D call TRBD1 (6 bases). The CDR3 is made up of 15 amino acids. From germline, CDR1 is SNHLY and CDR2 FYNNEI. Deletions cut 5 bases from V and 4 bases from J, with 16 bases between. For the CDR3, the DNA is TGTGCCAGCAGTCCGACAGGAGGTCAGGCAGATACGCAGTATTTT. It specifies CASSPTGGQADTQYF.